These T cell receptor beta chains were read from a single sample in a study of T cell changes during pregnancy in multiple sclerosis. Assay: immunoSEQ multiplex PCR; the TCRdb copy retains only in-frame clones and omits some. The sample includes around 96,000 clones, 94% of them seen just once. The starting material was peripheral blood, obtained after pregnancy. The origin of the receptors is a female donor in good health, enrolled as a control in a pregnancy study. The CDR3 runs from the conserved cysteine through the conserved F or W. Each record gives: J gene, V gene, D gene, clone size, CDR3 DNA, CDR3 protein. D genes are given only for firm matches. Some rows have no size entry. The others give once, few or many, or a class for an expanded clone.

>TRBJ2-5|TRBV5-1|.|few
TGCGCCAGCAGCTCCGGGGAGACCCAGTACTTC
CASSSGETQYF
>TRBJ2-5|TRBV14|.|.
TGTGCCAGCAGCCAACAGGGGAAAGAGACCCAGTACTTC
CASSQQGKETQYF
>TRBJ2-3|TRBV5-1|.|.
TGCGCCAGCAGCTTTTCGTCCGTAACAGATACGCAGTATTTT
CASSFSSVTDTQYF
>TRBJ1-4|TRBV27|.|.
TGTGCCAGCAGTTTATCAGGGCCAGGGGAGGAAAAACTGTTTTTT
CASSLSGPGEEKLFF
>TRBJ2-1|TRBV27|.|.
TGTGCCAGCAGCCGTGACAGTGCGGAATACAATGAGCAGTTCTTC
CASSRDSAEYNEQFF
>TRBJ2-7|TRBV2|TRBD2|.
TGTGCCAGCAGTGGGCAGGGAGGGAACGAGCAGTACTTC
CASSGQGGNEQYF
>TRBJ2-7|TRBV2|.|.
TGTGCCAGCAGTGAACTAGCCGGTTACGAGCAGTACTTC
CASSELAGYEQYF
>TRBJ2-1|TRBV2|TRBD2|.
TGTGCCAGCAGGCCTCTAGCGGGAGCCTACAATGAGCAGTTCTTC
CASRPLAGAYNEQFF
>TRBJ1-1|TRBV11-2|TRBD1|.
TGTGCCAGCAGCTCCAGTCCGCGCAGGGGGCATGGCACTGAAGCTTTCTTT
CASSSSPRRGHGTEAFF
>TRBJ1-3|TRBV5-8|TRBD1|.
TGTGCCAGCAGCGCTGGACAGGGTGGCGGGTCTGGAAACACCATATATTTT
CASSAGQGGGSGNTIYF
>TRBJ2-7|TRBV5-1|.|once
TGCGCCAGCACCCAGGGTCCATCACAGGAGCAGTACTTC
CASTQGPSQEQYF
>TRBJ2-1|TRBV2|TRBD2|.
TGTGCCAGCAGTGGGACTAGCGGGAGCTATGAGCAGTTCTTC
CASSGTSGSYEQFF
>TRBJ1-1|TRBV23-1|.|.
TGCGCCAGCGTCAAATCGGGGGACGGGAGGAACACTGAAGCTTTCTTT
CASVKSGDGRNTEAFF
>TRBJ1-5|TRBV30|.|.
TGTGCCTGGACCAGGGAAAGGAATCAGCCCCAGCATTTT
CAWTRERNQPQHF
>TRBJ2-2|TRBV7-8|TRBD1|.
TGTGCCAGCAGCTTACCCCGGACAGGGGTTGACACCGGGGAGCTGTTTTTT
CASSLPRTGVDTGELFF
>TRBJ1-4|TRBV27|.|once
TGTGCCAGCAGTCCGAGTCAGCTGACAGGTCCTGAAAAACTGTTTTTT
CASSPSQLTGPEKLFF
>TRBJ2-5|TRBV5-1|.|.
TGCGCCAGCAGCCATGACCAGGGTGGGGAGACCCAGTACTTC
CASSHDQGGETQYF
>TRBJ2-2|TRBV9|.|.
TGTGCCAGCAGCGTGTCAGTGACCGGGGAGCTGTTTTTT
CASSVSVTGELFF
>TRBJ1-4|TRBV6-5|.|.
TGTGCCAGCAGTTACGGGGCGGACCCAACTAATGAAAAACTGTTTTTT
CASSYGADPTNEKLFF
>TRBJ2-7|TRBV2|TRBD2|.
TGTGCCAGCAGTGAACCGGGACTAGCGGGGATCTACGAGCAGTACTTC
CASSEPGLAGIYEQYF